Sequencing of this T cell receptor beta chain was carried out in a study of T cells after yellow fever vaccination. Trimming shortened V by 4 bases and J by 4 bases, and 14 bases separated the two germline ends. The CDR3 contains 15 residues. Germline-derived CDR1 and CDR2 are DFQATT and SNEGSKA (reference sequence). Template switching with 5'RACE generated the TCR cDNA and added a universal primer site and UMIs. TCRdb used MiXCR to reprocess the 5' RACE reads, holding one entry per CDR3 protein. The repertoire has around 350,000 distinct CDR3 sequences, about 6% of them found once; the top ten carry 14% to 15%.

This chain joins TRBV20-1 and TRBJ1-6; D is undetermined. Sequenced material: PBMCs, taken 5 days after the yellow fever booster vaccination. The receptor comes from a man aged 30 to 39 who received the YFV17D yellow fever vaccine. CDR3 amino acids: CSANSRQTYNSPLHF. CDR3 coding DNA: TGCAGTGCTAATTCGCGGCAGACTTATAATTCACCCCTCCACTTT.